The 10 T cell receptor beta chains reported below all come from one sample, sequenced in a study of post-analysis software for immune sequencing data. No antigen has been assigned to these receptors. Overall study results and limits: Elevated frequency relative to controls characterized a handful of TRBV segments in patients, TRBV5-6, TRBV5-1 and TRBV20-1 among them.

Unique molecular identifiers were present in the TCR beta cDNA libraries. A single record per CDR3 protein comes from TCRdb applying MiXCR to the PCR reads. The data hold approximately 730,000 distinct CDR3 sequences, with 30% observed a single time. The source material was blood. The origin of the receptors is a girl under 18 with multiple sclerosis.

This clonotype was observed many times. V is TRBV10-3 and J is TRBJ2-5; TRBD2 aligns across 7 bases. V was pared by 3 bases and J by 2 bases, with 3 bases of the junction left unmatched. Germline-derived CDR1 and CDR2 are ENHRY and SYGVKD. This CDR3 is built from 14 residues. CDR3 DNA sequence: TGTGCCATCAGTGAAGCGGGGCCTCAAGAGACCCAGTACTTC. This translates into CAISEAGPQETQYF.

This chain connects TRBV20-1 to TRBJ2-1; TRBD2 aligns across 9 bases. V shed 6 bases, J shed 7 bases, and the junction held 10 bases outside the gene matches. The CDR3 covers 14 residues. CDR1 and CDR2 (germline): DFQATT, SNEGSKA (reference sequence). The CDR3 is CSAQTSGTGNEQFF. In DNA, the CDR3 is TGCAGTGCACAGACTAGCGGTACGGGGAATGAGCAGTTCTTC.

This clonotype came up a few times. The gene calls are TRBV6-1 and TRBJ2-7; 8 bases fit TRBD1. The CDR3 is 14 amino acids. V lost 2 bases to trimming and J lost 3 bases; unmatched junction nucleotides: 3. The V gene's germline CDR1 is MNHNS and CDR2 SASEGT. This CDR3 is CASSEPGQDYEQYF. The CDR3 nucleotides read TGTGCCAGCAGTGAACCGGGACAGGACTACGAGCAGTACTTC.

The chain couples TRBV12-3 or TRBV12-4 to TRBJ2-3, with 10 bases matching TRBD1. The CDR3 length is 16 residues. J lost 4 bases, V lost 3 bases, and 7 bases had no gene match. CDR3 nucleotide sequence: TGTGCCAGCAGTTTTTTGGACAGGGGGACCGCAGATACGCAGTATTTT. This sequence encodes CASSFLDRGTADTQYF.

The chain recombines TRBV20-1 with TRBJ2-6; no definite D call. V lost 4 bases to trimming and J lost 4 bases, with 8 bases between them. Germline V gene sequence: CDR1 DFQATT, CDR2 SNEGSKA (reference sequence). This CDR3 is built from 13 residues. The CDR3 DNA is TGCAGTGCTATGGGTGCCGGGGCCAACGTCCTGACTTTC. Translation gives CSAMGAGANVLTF.

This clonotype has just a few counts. CDR3 bases: TGTGCCAGCAGCTTGGACAGGGGGGCGGATCAGCCCCAGCATTTT. Translated, it gives CASSLDRGADQPQHF. The chain joins TRBV5-5 to TRBJ1-5; 8 bases align to TRBD1. Germline V gene lookup returns CDR1 SGHKS and CDR2 YYEKEE (reference sequence). With V trimmed by 0 bases and J by 5 bases, 4 bases remained unmatched. The CDR3 contains 15 residues.

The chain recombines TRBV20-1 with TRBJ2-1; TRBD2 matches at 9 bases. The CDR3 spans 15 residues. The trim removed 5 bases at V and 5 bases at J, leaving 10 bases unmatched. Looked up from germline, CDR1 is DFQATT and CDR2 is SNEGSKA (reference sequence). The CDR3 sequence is CSARKGTSQNNEQFF. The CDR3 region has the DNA TGCAGTGCTCGAAAAGGGACTAGCCAAAACAATGAGCAGTTCTTC.

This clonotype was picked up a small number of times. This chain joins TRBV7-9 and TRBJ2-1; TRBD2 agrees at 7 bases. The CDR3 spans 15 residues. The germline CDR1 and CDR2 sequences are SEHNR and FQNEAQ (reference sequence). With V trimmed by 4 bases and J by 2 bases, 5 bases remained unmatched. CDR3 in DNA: TGTGCCAGCAGCTCCCTAGCGGCCACCTACAATGAGCAGTTCTTC. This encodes CASSSLAATYNEQFF.

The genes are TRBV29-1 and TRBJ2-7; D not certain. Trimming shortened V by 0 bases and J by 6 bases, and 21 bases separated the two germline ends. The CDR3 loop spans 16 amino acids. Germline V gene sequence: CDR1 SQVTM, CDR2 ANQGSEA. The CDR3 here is CSVEDPQRLGSSEQYF. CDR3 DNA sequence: TGCAGCGTTGAAGATCCCCAAAGACTCGGATCGTCCGAGCAGTACTTC.

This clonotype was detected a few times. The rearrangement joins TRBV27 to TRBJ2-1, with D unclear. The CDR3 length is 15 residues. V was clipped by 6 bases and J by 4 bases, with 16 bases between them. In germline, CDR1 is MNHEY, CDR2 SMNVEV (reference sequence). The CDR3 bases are TGTGCCAGCAGCTCCTCCAGAATACCTTACAATGAGCAGTTCTTC. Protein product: CASSSSRIPYNEQFF.